This T cell receptor (beta chain) was found in a study of CD8+ T cells in alopecia areata. Across the whole study: Each of the treated patients was given oral tofacitinib, 5 to 10 mg twice daily, for moderate-to-severe alopecia areata. Tofacitinib treatment spanned 6 to 18 months, with 6 months off drug afterward. Study-level points and caveats: Compared with normal scalp, lesional scalp had higher clonality and more expanded CD8+ clones. When scalp samples are sequenced, resident alphabeta T cells of normal skin are also captured.

Germline-derived CDR1 and CDR2 are LNHDA and SQIVND (reference sequence). V shed 5 bases, J shed 2 bases, and the junction held 6 bases outside the gene matches. CDR3 length: 15 amino acids. This clone is large by share. Its antigen is currently unknown. Obtained from alopecia areata patients were lesional scalp punch biopsies along with peripheral blood. TCR sequencing used cDNA made by reverse transcription of extracted RNA. Sequenced by immunoSEQ multiplex PCR; TCRdb stores in-frame clones only, minus some. The repertoire includes roughly 19,000 clones, 60% to 80% of them detected once, and 6% to 7.5% sits in the top ten.

The V and J genes are TRBV19 and TRBJ1-5, with 7 bases that match TRBD1. Source: skin, taken at week 0. This TCR was sampled from a human donor with alopecia areata. The CDR3 bases are TGTGCCAGTAGTTTTGGGACAGACGGCAATCAGCCCCAGCATTTT. Its translation: CASSFGTDGNQPQHF. The full variable domain, completed using reference TRBV19 and TRBJ1-5, is DGGITQSPKYLFRKEGQNVTLSCEQNLNHDAMYWYRQDPGQGLRLIYYSQIVNDFQKGDIAEGYSVSREKKESFPLTVTSAQKNPTAFYLCASSFGTDGNQPQHFGDGTRLSIL.